Listed here is a single TCR beta chain. The data originate from a study of blood T cell repertoires in COVID-19. Study overall: The United States, Italy and Spain supplied acute and convalescent COVID-19 samples. PBMCs, B-cell-depleted T cells, or T cells provided the cDNA or gDNA that made up the material.

V shed 1 base and J 2 bases; nucleotides not matched to a gene: 3. The CDR3 length is 16 residues. CDR1 and CDR2 (germline): SGHDT, YYEEEE. Original analysis: Amplification of reference gene primers provided the estimated nucleated cell counts. Libraries were prepared by immunoSEQ multiplex PCR; TCRdb keeps only in-frame clonotypes and omits some of them. V and J calls and clone size are given by that table; D and trimming were obtained from the DNA. Of over 75,000 clones in the sample, approximately 92% were seen once. V gene TRBV5-6 combines with J gene TRBJ1-5, with 10 bases aligning to TRBD1. Material: peripheral blood. The clonotype was recovered from a woman older than 75 with active COVID-19. CDR3 nucleotides: TGTGCCAGCAGCTTGTTGACAGGGGGCGGCAATCAGCCCCAGCATTTT. It encodes CASSLLTGGGNQPQHF.